A selection of T cell receptor beta chains follows, all from one sample in a study of TIL therapy for anti-PD-1-resistant metastatic lung cancer. Profiled with immunoSEQ multiplex PCR; TCRdb holds only in-frame clones, not every one. Of some 20,000 clones in the sample, 60% to 80% were seen once. Sequences were derived from blood, sampled at baseline. These TCRs come from a person aged 25 to 85 with non-small cell lung cancer. CDR3s include the opening cysteine and the closing phenylalanine or tryptophan. The D gene is left open where the match is weak. Clone size is given for some rows only: seen once, a few or many times, or a class if the clone is expanded.

size	D	V	J	DNA	CDR3
.	.	TRBV6-4	TRBJ1-6	TGTGCCAGCAGTGACTCGTCTAATTCACCCCTCCACTTT	CASSDSSNSPLHF
.	.	TRBV6-1	TRBJ2-2	TGTGCCAGCAGTGAATACGGGAGAAGGAACACCGGGGAGCTGTTTTTT	CASSEYGRRNTGELFF
.	.	TRBV28	TRBJ2-5	TGTGCCAGCAGTTCCTGGGCCGGGACCCAAGAGACCCAGTACTTC	CASSSWAGTQETQYF
few	TRBD2	TRBV5-4	TRBJ2-7	TGTGCCAGCAGCTTTCCCACGGGTCCAGCGGGAGTCTACGAGCAGTACTTC	CASSFPTGPAGVYEQYF
.	.	TRBV5-5	TRBJ1-2	TGTGCCAGCAGCTCGGGACACTCTAACTATGGCTACACCTTC	CASSSGHSNYGYTF
.	TRBD2	TRBV11-2	TRBJ2-1	TGTGCCAGCAGCTTACGCGGGAGCTACTCAAGTGAGCAGTTCTTC	CASSLRGSYSSEQFF
.	TRBD1	TRBV5-5	TRBJ1-4	TGTGCCAGCAGCTTGGCCGGGACAGGGGTAGCTAATGAAAAACTGTTTTTT	CASSLAGTGVANEKLFF
once	TRBD1	TRBV19	TRBJ2-7	TGTGCCAGTATCGGGACAGACTACGAGCAGTACTTC	CASIGTDYEQYF
.	.	TRBV2	TRBJ1-2	TGTGCCAGCATGCAGTCAGTTCTCTATGGCTACACCTTC	CASMQSVLYGYTF
medium-sized	TRBD1	TRBV7-6	TRBJ2-7	TGTGCCAGCAGCTCTGACCGGGACAGGTCCTACGAGCAGTACTTC	CASSSDRDRSYEQYF
few	TRBD1	TRBV4-2	TRBJ1-6	TGTGCCAGCAGCCGGACGGGACAGGCCAATTCACCCCTCCACTTT	CASSRTGQANSPLHF